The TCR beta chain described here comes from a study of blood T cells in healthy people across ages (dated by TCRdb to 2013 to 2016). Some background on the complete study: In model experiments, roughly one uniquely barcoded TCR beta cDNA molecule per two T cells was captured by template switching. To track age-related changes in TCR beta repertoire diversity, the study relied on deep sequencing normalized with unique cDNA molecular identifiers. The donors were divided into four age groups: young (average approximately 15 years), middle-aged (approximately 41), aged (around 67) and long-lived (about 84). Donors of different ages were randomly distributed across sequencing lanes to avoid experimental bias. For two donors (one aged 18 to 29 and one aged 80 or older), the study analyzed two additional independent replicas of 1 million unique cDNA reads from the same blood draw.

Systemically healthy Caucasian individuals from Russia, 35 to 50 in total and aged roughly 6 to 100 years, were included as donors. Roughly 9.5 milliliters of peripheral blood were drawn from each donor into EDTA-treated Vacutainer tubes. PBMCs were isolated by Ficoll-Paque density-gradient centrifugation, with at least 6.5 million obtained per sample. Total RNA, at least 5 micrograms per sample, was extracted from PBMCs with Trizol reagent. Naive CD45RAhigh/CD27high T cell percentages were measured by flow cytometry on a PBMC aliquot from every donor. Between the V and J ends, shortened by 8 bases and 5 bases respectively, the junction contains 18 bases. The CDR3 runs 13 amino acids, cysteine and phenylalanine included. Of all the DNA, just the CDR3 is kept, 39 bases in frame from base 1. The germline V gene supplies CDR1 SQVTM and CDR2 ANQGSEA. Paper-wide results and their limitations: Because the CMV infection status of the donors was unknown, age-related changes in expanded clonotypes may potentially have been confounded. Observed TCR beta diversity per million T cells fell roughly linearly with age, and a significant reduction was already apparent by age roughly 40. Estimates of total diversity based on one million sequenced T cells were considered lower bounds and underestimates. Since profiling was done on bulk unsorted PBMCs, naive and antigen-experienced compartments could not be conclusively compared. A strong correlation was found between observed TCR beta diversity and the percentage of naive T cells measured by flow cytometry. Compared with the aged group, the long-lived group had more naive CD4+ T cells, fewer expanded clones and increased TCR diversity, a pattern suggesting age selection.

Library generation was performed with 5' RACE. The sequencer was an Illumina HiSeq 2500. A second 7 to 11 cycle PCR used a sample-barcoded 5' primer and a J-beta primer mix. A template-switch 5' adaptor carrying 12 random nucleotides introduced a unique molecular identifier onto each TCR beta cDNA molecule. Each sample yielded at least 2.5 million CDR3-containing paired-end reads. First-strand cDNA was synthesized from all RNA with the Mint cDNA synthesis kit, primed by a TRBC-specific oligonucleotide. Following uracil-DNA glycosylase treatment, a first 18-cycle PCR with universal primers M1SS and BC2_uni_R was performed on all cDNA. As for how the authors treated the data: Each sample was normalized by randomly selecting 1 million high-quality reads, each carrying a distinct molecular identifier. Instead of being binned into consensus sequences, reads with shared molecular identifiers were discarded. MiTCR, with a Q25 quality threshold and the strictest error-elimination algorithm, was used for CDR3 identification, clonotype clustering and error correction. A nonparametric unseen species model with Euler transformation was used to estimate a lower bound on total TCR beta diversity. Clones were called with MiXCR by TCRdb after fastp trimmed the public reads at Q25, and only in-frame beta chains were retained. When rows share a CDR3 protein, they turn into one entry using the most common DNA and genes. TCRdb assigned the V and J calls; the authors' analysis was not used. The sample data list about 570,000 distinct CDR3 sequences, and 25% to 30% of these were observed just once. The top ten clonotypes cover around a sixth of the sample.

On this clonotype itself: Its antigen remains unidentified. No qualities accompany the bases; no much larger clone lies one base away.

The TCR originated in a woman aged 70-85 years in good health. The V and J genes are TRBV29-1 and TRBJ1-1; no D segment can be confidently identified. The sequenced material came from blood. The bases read TGCAGCTCATCGAAGGACTTTGGAACTGAAGCTTTCTTT. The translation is CSSSKDFGTEAFF.